This paragraph reports one T cell receptor beta chain. Its antigen remains unknown. This entry is derived from a study of T cells in Graves' hyperthyroidism and ophthalmopathy. Regarding the study as a whole: Ophthalmopathy was told apart from stable hyperthyroidism by a 13 V-J model. Blood also held most thyroid clonotypes expanded beyond 0.001.

There were TCR beta CDR3 regions amplified from RNA transcripts. Carried out on the TCR CDR3, a first-round RT-PCR used the HTBI primer set. TCRdb itself ran the multiplex PCR reads through MiXCR, one entry per CDR3 protein. The table has some 550,000 distinct CDR3 sequences, approximately 16% seen once. Germline CDR1 is MDHEN and CDR2 is SYDVKM. Trimming shortened V by 7 bases and J by 5 bases, and 11 bases separated the two germline ends. The length of the CDR3 is 13 residues. Lactation, pregnancy, other autoimmune disease or uncontrolled infection excluded patients. Each diagnosis was grounded in clinical symptoms, serum thyroxine and TRAb, thyroid ultrasound, and orbital computed tomography.

Sequences were obtained from blood. The receptor was isolated from a woman aged 40-49 years with Graves' ophthalmopathy. V gene TRBV28 combines with J gene TRBJ1-4; no clear D gene. The CDR3 DNA is TGTGCCAGCAAACTGGAAAAAAATGAAAAACTGTTTTTT. Translating gives CASKLEKNEKLFF.